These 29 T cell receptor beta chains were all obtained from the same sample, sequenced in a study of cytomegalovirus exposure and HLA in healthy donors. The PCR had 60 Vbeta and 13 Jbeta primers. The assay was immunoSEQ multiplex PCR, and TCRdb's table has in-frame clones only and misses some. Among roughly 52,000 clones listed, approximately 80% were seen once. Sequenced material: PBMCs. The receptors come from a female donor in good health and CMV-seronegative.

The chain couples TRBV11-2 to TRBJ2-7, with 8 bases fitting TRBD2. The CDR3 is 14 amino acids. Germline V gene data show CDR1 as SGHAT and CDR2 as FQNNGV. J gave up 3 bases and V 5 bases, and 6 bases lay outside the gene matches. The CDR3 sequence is CASSRPGLVYEQYF. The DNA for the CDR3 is TGTGCCAGCAGCCGACCGGGACTAGTCTACGAGCAGTACTTC.

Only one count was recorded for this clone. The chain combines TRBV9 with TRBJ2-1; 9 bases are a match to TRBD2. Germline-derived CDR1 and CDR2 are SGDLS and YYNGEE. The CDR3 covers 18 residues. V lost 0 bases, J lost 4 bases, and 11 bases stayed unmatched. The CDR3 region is CASSVGVKGAGGYNEQFF. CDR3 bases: TGTGCCAGCAGCGTAGGTGTCAAGGGGGCGGGGGGGTACAATGAGCAGTTCTTC.

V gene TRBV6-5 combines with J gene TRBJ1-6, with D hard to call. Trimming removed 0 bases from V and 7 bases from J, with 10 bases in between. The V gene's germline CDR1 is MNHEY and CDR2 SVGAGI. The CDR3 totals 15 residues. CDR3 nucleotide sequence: TGTGCCAGCAGTTACTCCCCTAGTTCCAATTCACCCCTCCACTTT. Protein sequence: CASSYSPSSNSPLHF.

CDR3 residues: CASSQVGQRDYGYTF. The CDR3 DNA reads as TGCGCCAGCAGCCAAGTGGGCCAGCGGGATTATGGCTACACCTTC. This chain uses TRBV4-1 with TRBJ1-2; D remains ambiguous. Germline CDR1 is MGHRA and CDR2 is YSYEKL. CDR3 size: 15 residues. Between the trimmed V and J ends, which lost 1 base and 5 bases, there was a span of 14 bases.

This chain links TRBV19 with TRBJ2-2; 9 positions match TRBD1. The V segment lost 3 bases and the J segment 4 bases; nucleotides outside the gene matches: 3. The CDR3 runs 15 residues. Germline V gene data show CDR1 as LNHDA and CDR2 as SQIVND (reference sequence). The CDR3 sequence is CASSMVTGGTGELFF. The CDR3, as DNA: TGTGCCAGTAGTATGGTGACAGGGGGCACCGGGGAGCTGTTTTTT.

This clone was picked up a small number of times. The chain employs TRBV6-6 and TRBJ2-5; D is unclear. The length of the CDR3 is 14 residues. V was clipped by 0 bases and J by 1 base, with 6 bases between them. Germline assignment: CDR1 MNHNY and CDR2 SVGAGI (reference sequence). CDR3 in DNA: TGTGCCAGCAGTTACTCCTATAGCCAAGAGACCCAGTACTTC. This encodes CASSYSYSQETQYF.

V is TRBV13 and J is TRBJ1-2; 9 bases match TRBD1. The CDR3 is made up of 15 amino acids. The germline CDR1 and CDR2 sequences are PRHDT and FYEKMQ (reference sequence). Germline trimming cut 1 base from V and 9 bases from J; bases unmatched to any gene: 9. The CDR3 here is CASSLADRGGGSYTF. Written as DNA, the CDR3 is TGTGCCAGCAGCTTAGCGGACAGGGGAGGAGGAAGCTACACCTTC. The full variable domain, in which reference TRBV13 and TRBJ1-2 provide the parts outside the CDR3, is AAGVIQSPRHLIKEKRETATLKCYPIPRHDTVYWYQQGPGQDPQFLISFYEKMQSDKGSIPDRFSAQQFSDYHSELNMSSLELGDSALYFCASSLADRGGGSYTFGSGTRLTVV.

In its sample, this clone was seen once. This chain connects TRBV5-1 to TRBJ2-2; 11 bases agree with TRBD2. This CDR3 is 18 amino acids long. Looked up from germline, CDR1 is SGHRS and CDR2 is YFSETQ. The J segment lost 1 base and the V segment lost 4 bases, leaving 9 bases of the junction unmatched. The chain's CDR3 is CASSPGRGLAGNTGELFF. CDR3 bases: TGCGCCAGCAGCCCAGGCCGCGGACTAGCGGGGAACACCGGGGAGCTGTTTTTT.

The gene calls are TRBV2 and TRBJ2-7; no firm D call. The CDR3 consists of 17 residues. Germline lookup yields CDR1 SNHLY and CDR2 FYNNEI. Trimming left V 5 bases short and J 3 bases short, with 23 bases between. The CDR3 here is CASSTTTDWQDNYEQYF. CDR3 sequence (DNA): TGTGCCAGCAGTACCACCACTGATTGGCAGGATAACTACGAGCAGTACTTC.

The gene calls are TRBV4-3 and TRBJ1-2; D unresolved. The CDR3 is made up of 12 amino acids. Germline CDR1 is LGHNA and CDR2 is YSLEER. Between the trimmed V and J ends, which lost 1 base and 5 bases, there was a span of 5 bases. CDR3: CASSQGRYGYTF. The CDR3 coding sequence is TGCGCCAGCAGCCAAGGCAGATATGGCTACACCTTC.

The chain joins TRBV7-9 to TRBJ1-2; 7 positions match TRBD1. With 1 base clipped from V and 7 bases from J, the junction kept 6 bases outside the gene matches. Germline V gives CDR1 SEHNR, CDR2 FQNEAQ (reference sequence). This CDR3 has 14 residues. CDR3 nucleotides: TGTGCCAGCAGCTTAGAAACAGGGGTACCTGGCTACACCTTC. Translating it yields CASSLETGVPGYTF.

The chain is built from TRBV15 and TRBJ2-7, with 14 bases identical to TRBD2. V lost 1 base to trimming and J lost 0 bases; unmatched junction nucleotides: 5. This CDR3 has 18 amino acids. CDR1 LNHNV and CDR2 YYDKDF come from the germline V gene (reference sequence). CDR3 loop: CATSRGLAGGLSSYEQYF. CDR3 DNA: TGTGCCACCAGCAGAGGACTAGCGGGGGGGCTTAGCTCCTACGAGCAGTACTTC.

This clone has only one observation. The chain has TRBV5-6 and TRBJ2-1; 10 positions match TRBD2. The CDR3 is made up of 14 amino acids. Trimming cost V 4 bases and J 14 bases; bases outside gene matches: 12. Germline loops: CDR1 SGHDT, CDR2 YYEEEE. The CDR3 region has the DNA TGTGCCAGCAGCCAAAAAACAAGCGGGGGGGCTAAGTTCTTC. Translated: CASSQKTSGGAKFF. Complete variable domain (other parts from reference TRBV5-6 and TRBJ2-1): DAGVTQSPTHLIKTRGQQVTLRCSPKSGHDTVSWYQQALGQGPQFIFQYYEEEERQRGNFPDRFSGHQFPNYSSELNVNALLLGDSALYLCASSQKTSGGAKFFGPGTRLTVL.

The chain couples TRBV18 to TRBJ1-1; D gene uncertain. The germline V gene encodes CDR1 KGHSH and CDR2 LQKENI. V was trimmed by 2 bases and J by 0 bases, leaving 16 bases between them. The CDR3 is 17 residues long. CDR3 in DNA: TGTGCCAGCTCACCAAACTTGGTTGGGAGGGTGAACACTGAAGCTTTCTTT. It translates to CASSPNLVGRVNTEAFF.

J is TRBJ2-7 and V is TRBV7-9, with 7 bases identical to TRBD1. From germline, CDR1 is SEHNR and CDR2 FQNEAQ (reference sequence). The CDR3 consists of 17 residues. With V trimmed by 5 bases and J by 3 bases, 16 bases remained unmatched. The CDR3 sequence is CASSGRGQDLLSYEQYF. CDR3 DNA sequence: TGTGCCAGCAGCGGGAGAGGACAGGACCTGCTAAGCTACGAGCAGTACTTC. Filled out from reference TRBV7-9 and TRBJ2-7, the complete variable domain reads DTGVSQNPRHKITKRGQNVTFRCDPISEHNRLYWYRQTLGQGPEFLTYFQNEAQLEKSRLLSDRFSAERPKGSFSTLEIQRTEQGDSAMYLCASSGRGQDLLSYEQYFGPGTRLTVT.

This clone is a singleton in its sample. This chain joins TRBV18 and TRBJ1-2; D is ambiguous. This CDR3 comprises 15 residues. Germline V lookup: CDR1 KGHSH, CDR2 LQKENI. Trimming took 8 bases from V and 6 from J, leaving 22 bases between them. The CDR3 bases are TGTGCCAGCCACCCCCCCGGCACTACCGTTCATGGCTACACCTTC. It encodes CASHPPGTTVHGYTF.

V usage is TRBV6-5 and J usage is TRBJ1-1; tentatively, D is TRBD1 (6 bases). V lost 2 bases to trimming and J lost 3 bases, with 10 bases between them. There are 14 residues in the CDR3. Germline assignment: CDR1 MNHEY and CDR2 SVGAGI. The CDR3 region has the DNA TGTGCCAGCAGTTACGGGGGCGTGGACACTGAAGCTTTCTTT. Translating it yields CASSYGGVDTEAFF.

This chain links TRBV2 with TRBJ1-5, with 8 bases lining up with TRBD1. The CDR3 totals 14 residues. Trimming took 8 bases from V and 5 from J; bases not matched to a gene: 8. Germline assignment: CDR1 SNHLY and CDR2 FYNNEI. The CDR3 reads CASWAGGHYQPQHF. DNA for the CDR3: TGTGCCAGCTGGGCAGGGGGCCACTATCAGCCCCAGCATTTT.

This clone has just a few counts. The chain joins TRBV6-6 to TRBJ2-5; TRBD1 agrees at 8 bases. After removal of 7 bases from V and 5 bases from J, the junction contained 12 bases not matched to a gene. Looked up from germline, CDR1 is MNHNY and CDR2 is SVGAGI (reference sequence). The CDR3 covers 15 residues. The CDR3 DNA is TGTGCCAGCACCACCGGACAGGGAGGTTGGGAGACCCAGTACTTC. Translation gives CASTTGQGGWETQYF.

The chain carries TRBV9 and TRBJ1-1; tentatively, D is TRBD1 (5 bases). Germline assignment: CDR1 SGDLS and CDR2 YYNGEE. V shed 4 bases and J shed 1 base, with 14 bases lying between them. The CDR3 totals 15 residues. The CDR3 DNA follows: TGTGCCAGCAGCCCCCGGGGGGAGCCGAACACTGAAGCTTTCTTT. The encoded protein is CASSPRGEPNTEAFF.

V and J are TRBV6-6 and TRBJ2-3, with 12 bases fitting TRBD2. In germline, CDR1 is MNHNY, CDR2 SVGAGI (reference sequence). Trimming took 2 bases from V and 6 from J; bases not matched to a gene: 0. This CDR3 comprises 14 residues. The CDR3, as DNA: TGTGCCAGCAGTTACGGGACTAGCGGGGATACGCAGTATTTT. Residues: CASSYGTSGDTQYF.

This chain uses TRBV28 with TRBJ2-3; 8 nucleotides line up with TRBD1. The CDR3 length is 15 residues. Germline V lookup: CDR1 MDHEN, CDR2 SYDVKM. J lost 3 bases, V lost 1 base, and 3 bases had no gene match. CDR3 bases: TGTGCCAGCAGTTTATCAGGGGGCGAAACAGATACGCAGTATTTT. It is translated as CASSLSGGETDTQYF.

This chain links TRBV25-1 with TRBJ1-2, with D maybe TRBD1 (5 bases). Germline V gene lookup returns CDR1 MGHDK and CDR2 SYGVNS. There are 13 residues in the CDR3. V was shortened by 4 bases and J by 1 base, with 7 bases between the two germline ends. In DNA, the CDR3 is TGTGCCAGCAGTGCAGGGCTTAACTATGGCTACACCTTC. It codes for CASSAGLNYGYTF.

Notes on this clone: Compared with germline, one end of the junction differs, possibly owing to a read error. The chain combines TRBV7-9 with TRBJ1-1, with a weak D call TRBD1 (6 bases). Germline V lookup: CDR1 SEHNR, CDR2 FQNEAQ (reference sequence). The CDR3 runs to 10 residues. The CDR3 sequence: CASSLDSLRF. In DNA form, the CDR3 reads TGTGCCAGCAGCTTGGACAGCCTCCGGTTT. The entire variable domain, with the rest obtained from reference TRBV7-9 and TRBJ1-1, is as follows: DTGVSQNPRHKITKRGQNVTFRCDPISEHNRLYWYRQTLGQGPEFLTYFQNEAQLEKSRLLSDRFSAERPKGSFSTLEIQRTEQGDSAMYLCASSLDSLRFGQGTRLTVV.

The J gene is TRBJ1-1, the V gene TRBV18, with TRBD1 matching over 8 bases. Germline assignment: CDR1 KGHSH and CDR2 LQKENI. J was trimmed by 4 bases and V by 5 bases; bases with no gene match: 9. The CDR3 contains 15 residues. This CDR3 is CASSITWTGPTEAFF. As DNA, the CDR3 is TGTGCCAGCTCAATCACGTGGACAGGGCCCACTGAAGCTTTCTTT.

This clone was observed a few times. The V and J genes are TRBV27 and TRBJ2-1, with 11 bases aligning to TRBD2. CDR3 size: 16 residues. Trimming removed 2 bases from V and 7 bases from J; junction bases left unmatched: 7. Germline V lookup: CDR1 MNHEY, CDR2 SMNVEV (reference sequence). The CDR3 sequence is CASSLMASGGWNEQFF. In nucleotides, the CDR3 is TGTGCCAGCAGTTTAATGGCTAGCGGGGGGTGGAATGAGCAGTTCTTC.

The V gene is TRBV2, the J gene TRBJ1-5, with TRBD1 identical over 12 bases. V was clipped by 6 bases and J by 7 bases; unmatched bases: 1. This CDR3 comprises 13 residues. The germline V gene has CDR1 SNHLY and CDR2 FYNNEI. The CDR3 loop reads CASRGTGGQPQHF. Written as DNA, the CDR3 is TGTGCCAGCAGGGGGACAGGGGGCCAGCCCCAGCATTTT.

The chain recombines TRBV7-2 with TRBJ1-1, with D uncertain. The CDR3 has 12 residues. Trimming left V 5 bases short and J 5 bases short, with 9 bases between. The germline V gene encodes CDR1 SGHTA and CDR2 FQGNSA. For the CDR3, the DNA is TGTGCCAGCAGCCGCTACGCGACTGAAGCTTTCTTT. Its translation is CASSRYATEAFF.

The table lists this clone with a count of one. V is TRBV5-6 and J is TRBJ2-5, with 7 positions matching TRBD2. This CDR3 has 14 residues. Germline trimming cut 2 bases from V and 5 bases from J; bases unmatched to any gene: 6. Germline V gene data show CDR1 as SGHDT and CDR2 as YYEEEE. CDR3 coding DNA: TGTGCCAGCAGCTTAGCTGGGGAGGGGGAGACCCAGTACTTC. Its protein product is CASSLAGEGETQYF.